The rows below give T cell receptor beta chains drawn from one sample of a study of cytomegalovirus exposure and HLA in healthy donors. Clones were read by immunoSEQ multiplex PCR, and TCRdb kept only the in-frame ones, dropping some. The profile shows about 170,000 clones, 70% to 90% of them singletons. Material: PBMCs. These receptors were obtained from a woman in her late teens or twenties in good health and CMV-seronegative. CDR3s include the opening cysteine and the closing phenylalanine or tryptophan. The D gene is left open where the match is weak. Some rows have no size entry. The others give once, few or many, or a class for an expanded clone.

cdr3_aa: CASSRVYYGYTF; cdr3_nt: TGTGCCAGCAGCCGAGTATACTATGGCTACACCTTC; v_call: TRBV5-6; j_call: TRBJ1-2; clone_size: -; d_call: -
cdr3_aa: CASSVQRGGSGGRETQYF; cdr3_nt: TGTGCCAGCAGTGTTCAAAGGGGGGGAAGTGGGGGCAGGGAGACCCAGTACTTC; v_call: TRBV2; j_call: TRBJ2-5; clone_size: -; d_call: -
cdr3_aa: CASSLRDRGRSGELFF; cdr3_nt: TGCGCCAGCAGCTTGAGAGACAGGGGGCGATCCGGGGAGCTGTTTTTT; v_call: TRBV5-1; j_call: TRBJ2-2; clone_size: -; d_call: TRBD1
cdr3_aa: CAIAAGTPGELFF; cdr3_nt: TGTGCCATCGCCGCGGGGACCCCCGGGGAGCTGTTTTTT; v_call: TRBV10-3; j_call: TRBJ2-2; clone_size: -; d_call: -
cdr3_aa: CASSLLAGVLGETQYF; cdr3_nt: TGCGCCAGCAGCTTGCTGGCAGGGGTATTAGGAGAGACCCAGTACTTC; v_call: TRBV5-1; j_call: TRBJ2-5; clone_size: -; d_call: -
cdr3_aa: CASSSRSQETQYF; cdr3_nt: TGTGCCAGCAGCTCCCGCAGCCAAGAGACCCAGTACTTC; v_call: TRBV11-3; j_call: TRBJ2-5; clone_size: few; d_call: -
cdr3_aa: CASSVRGNTYNEQFF; cdr3_nt: TGTGCCAGCAGCGTACGCGGGAACACCTACAATGAGCAGTTCTTC; v_call: TRBV9; j_call: TRBJ2-1; clone_size: -; d_call: -
cdr3_aa: CASSQEHPGTSGFSSYNEQFF; cdr3_nt: TGCGCCAGCAGCCAAGAGCATCCGGGGACTAGCGGGTTTAGCTCCTACAATGAGCAGTTCTTC; v_call: TRBV4-3; j_call: TRBJ2-1; clone_size: few; d_call: TRBD2
cdr3_aa: CASSLYGTSGPDNEQFF; cdr3_nt: TGTGCCAGCAGCTTATATGGGACTAGCGGGCCAGACAATGAGCAGTTCTTC; v_call: TRBV7-3; j_call: TRBJ2-1; clone_size: -; d_call: TRBD2
cdr3_aa: CASSSRTGRDLNQPQHF; cdr3_nt: TGTGCCAGCAGCTCCCGGACAGGGAGGGATCTGAATCAGCCCCAGCATTTT; v_call: TRBV21-1; j_call: TRBJ1-5; clone_size: -; d_call: -
cdr3_aa: CAISRQGQDTQYF; cdr3_nt: TGTGCCATCAGTCGGCAGGGCCAAGATACGCAGTATTTT; v_call: TRBV10-3; j_call: TRBJ2-3; clone_size: -; d_call: -
cdr3_aa: CASTIAGRYNEQFF; cdr3_nt: TGTGCCAGTACCATAGCGGGGCGCTACAATGAGCAGTTCTTC; v_call: TRBV19; j_call: TRBJ2-1; clone_size: -; d_call: TRBD2
cdr3_aa: CASSQILGFTDTQYF; cdr3_nt: TGTGCCAGCAGCCAGATACTAGGGTTCACAGATACGCAGTATTTT; v_call: TRBV4-2; j_call: TRBJ2-3; clone_size: -; d_call: -
cdr3_aa: CATSRDGLSGGYTF; cdr3_nt: TGTGCCACCAGCAGAGATGGACTCTCGGGTGGCTACACCTTC; v_call: TRBV15; j_call: TRBJ1-2; clone_size: -; d_call: -
cdr3_aa: CASKQGNTGELFF; cdr3_nt: TGTGCCAGTAAGCAGGGCAACACCGGGGAGCTGTTTTTT; v_call: TRBV19; j_call: TRBJ2-2; clone_size: few; d_call: -
cdr3_aa: CASKRQATGANVLTF; cdr3_nt: TGTGCCAGTAAGAGACAGGCCACCGGGGCCAACGTCCTGACTTTC; v_call: TRBV6-5; j_call: TRBJ2-6; clone_size: few; d_call: -
cdr3_aa: CASSRGGSSYNEQFF; cdr3_nt: TGTGCCAGCAGCCGGGGCGGAAGCTCCTACAATGAGCAGTTCTTC; v_call: TRBV4-2; j_call: TRBJ2-1; clone_size: -; d_call: -
cdr3_aa: CASSLTDNQPQHF; cdr3_nt: TGTGCCAGCAGCTTGACAGACAACCAGCCCCAGCATTTT; v_call: TRBV7-9; j_call: TRBJ1-5; clone_size: -; d_call: -
cdr3_aa: CASSKREGGETQYF; cdr3_nt: TGTGCCAGCAGTAAGCGGGAGGGTGGAGAGACCCAGTACTTC; v_call: TRBV6-6; j_call: TRBJ2-5; clone_size: -; d_call: TRBD2
cdr3_aa: CASSPREWQETQYF; cdr3_nt: TGTGCCAGCAGCCCGCGGGAGTGGCAAGAGACCCAGTACTTC; v_call: TRBV13; j_call: TRBJ2-5; clone_size: -; d_call: TRBD2
cdr3_aa: CASSLTTNTEAFF; cdr3_nt: TGTGCCAGCAGTCTAACCACGAACACTGAAGCTTTCTTT; v_call: TRBV28; j_call: TRBJ1-1; clone_size: few; d_call: -
cdr3_aa: CASSASGRVPYTQYF; cdr3_nt: TGTGCCAGCAGTGCAAGCGGGAGGGTTCCCTATACGCAGTATTTT; v_call: TRBV28; j_call: TRBJ2-3; clone_size: once; d_call: TRBD2
cdr3_aa: CASSQGLNTEAFF; cdr3_nt: TGTGCCAGCAGCCAGGGATTAAACACTGAAGCTTTCTTT; v_call: TRBV2; j_call: TRBJ1-1; clone_size: -; d_call: -
cdr3_aa: CARTSGPTDTQYF; cdr3_nt: TGTGCCAGGACTAGCGGCCCCACAGATACGCAGTATTTT; v_call: TRBV2; j_call: TRBJ2-3; clone_size: -; d_call: TRBD2
cdr3_aa: CASSLSGRNTEAFF; cdr3_nt: TGCGCCAGCAGCTTGAGCGGCAGGAACACTGAAGCTTTCTTT; v_call: TRBV5-1; j_call: TRBJ1-1; clone_size: -; d_call: -
cdr3_aa: CASSLGREYEQYF; cdr3_nt: TGTGCCAGCAGCTTAGGGCGGGAGTACGAGCAGTACTTC; v_call: TRBV7-2; j_call: TRBJ2-7; clone_size: few; d_call: TRBD2
cdr3_aa: CASSLFGTHQETQYF; cdr3_nt: TGTGCCAGCAGTTTATTCGGGACACACCAAGAGACCCAGTACTTC; v_call: TRBV27; j_call: TRBJ2-5; clone_size: -; d_call: -
cdr3_aa: CASSPLGGSIGEQFF; cdr3_nt: TGTGCCAGCAGCCCCCTAGGCGGGAGTATAGGTGAGCAGTTCTTC; v_call: TRBV9; j_call: TRBJ2-1; clone_size: -; d_call: TRBD2
cdr3_aa: CASSLFFDEQYF; cdr3_nt: TGTGCCAGCAGCCTCTTTTTCGACGAGCAGTACTTC; v_call: TRBV11-3; j_call: TRBJ2-7; clone_size: -; d_call: -
cdr3_aa: CASSLNLPGGGYTF; cdr3_nt: TGTGCCAGCAGCTTGAATCTACCAGGGGGTGGCTACACCTTC; v_call: TRBV5-6; j_call: TRBJ1-2; clone_size: -; d_call: TRBD1
cdr3_aa: CSSSLAGGTSSEQYF; cdr3_nt: TGTTCCAGCAGCTTAGCAGGGGGGACTAGCTCCGAGCAGTACTTC; v_call: TRBV7-9; j_call: TRBJ2-7; clone_size: -; d_call: TRBD2
cdr3_aa: CASSVAVTREPTDTQYF; cdr3_nt: TGTGCCAGCAGCGTAGCTGTTACGCGGGAGCCGACAGATACGCAGTATTTT; v_call: TRBV9; j_call: TRBJ2-3; clone_size: -; d_call: TRBD2
cdr3_aa: CASSPHLGTGGGSNQATNEKLFF; cdr3_nt: TGTGCCAGCAGTCCTCACCTCGGGACAGGGGGCGGCTCTAACCAAGCAACTAATGAAAAACTGTTTTTT; v_call: TRBV28; j_call: TRBJ1-4; clone_size: -; d_call: TRBD1
cdr3_aa: CASGRNGLAGDEQFF; cdr3_nt: TGTGCCAGCGGTCGAAATGGACTAGCGGGCGATGAGCAGTTCTTC; v_call: TRBV2; j_call: TRBJ2-1; clone_size: -; d_call: TRBD2
cdr3_aa: CASSGRGSGSNEQFF; cdr3_nt: TGTGCCAGCAGCGGTCGTGGTAGCGGGAGTAATGAGCAGTTCTTC; v_call: TRBV2; j_call: TRBJ2-1; clone_size: -; d_call: TRBD2
cdr3_aa: CASSPDGGTGANVLTF; cdr3_nt: TGTGCCAGCAGCCCCGACGGGGGAACTGGGGCCAACGTCCTGACTTTC; v_call: TRBV13; j_call: TRBJ2-6; clone_size: -; d_call: -
cdr3_aa: CATSREWTGMTIQYF; cdr3_nt: TGTGCCACCAGCAGGGAGTGGACAGGTATGACCATTCAGTACTTC; v_call: TRBV15; j_call: TRBJ2-4; clone_size: -; d_call: TRBD1
cdr3_aa: CASSNPGESGYTF; cdr3_nt: TGTGCCAGTAGTAACCCGGGGGAGTCTGGCTACACCTTC; v_call: TRBV19; j_call: TRBJ1-2; clone_size: -; d_call: -
cdr3_aa: CASSKRDRGAEAFF; cdr3_nt: TGTGCCAGCAGCAAACGCGACAGGGGCGCTGAAGCTTTCTTT; v_call: TRBV21-1; j_call: TRBJ1-1; clone_size: -; d_call: -
cdr3_aa: CASSYFARAEQYF; cdr3_nt: TGTGCCAGCAGTTACTTCGCCAGGGCCGAGCAGTACTTC; v_call: TRBV6-5; j_call: TRBJ2-7; clone_size: -; d_call: -
cdr3_aa: CASSDTTDTQYF; cdr3_nt: TGTGCCAGCTCAGACACCACAGATACGCAGTATTTT; v_call: TRBV18; j_call: TRBJ2-3; clone_size: -; d_call: -
cdr3_aa: CASSLIGEAIEQFF; cdr3_nt: TGCGCCAGCAGCTTGATCGGTGAGGCAATTGAGCAGTTCTTC; v_call: TRBV5-1; j_call: TRBJ2-1; clone_size: -; d_call: -
cdr3_aa: CSLTSRQPQHF; cdr3_nt: TGCAGCCTGACTTCGAGACAGCCCCAGCATTTT; v_call: TRBV29-1; j_call: TRBJ1-5; clone_size: -; d_call: -